The clone carrying this T cell receptor beta chain was detected only once. Its target is unknown. The CDR3 is 15 residues long. CDR1 is ENHRY and CDR2 is SYGVKD in the germline V gene. The ends lost 1 base at V and 2 bases at J; junction bases unmatched: 3. This entry is derived from a study of graft-versus-host responses after intestinal transplantation. Study details: For around 3 years after anti-thymocyte globulin induction, all recipients took tacrolimus and steroids.

The data were produced by immunoSEQ multiplex PCR, yet TCRdb's version contains in-frame clones alone and is incomplete. This table has roughly 29,000 clones, around 90% appearing once. Study findings and constraints: High graft-versus-host to host-versus-graft T cell clonal ratios marked allografts of patients with graft-donor macrochimerism.

The V gene is TRBV10-3, the J gene TRBJ2-3; 7 bases match TRBD2. Specimen: PBMCs, collected about 450 days after intestinal transplantation. The source is a human patient who received an intestinal transplant, so some T cells may come from the graft donor. The CDR3 region is CAISEWDYFTDTQYF. CDR3 sequence (DNA): TGTGCCATCAGTGAGTGGGACTATTTCACAGATACGCAGTATTTT.